One sample yielded the 31 T cell receptor beta chains listed below, sequenced in a study of cytomegalovirus exposure and HLA in healthy donors. 13 Jbeta primers and 60 Vbeta primers were used for the PCR. Only in-frame clones appear in the TCRdb table, and some are missing; sequencing was by immunoSEQ multiplex PCR. The sample comprises approximately 280,000 clones, about 87% of which are singletons, and less than 2.5% rests with the top ten. Sequencing was done on a sample of PBMCs. The receptor set was obtained from a young woman in good health and CMV-seronegative.

The rearrangement links TRBV4-1 to TRBJ2-1; possibly TRBD2 for D (5 bases). The ends were cut back, 2 bases at V and 0 bases at J, with 14 bases in the middle. Germline V gives CDR1 MGHRA, CDR2 YSYEKL. The CDR3 extends over 17 amino acids. The CDR3 protein is CASSQLSGASSYNEQFF. The CDR3, as DNA: TGCGCCAGCAGCCAACTCAGCGGCGCCAGCTCCTACAATGAGCAGTTCTTC.

This clone was observed a few times. This chain uses TRBV7-9 with TRBJ2-5; tentative D call: TRBD1 (5 bases). Trimming removed 2 bases at V and 2 bases at J, with 12 bases between. Per germline, CDR1 SEHNR and CDR2 FQNEAQ (reference sequence). The CDR3 runs to 15 residues. This CDR3 reads CASSLRQGGQETQYF. DNA for the CDR3: TGTGCCAGCAGCTTAAGGCAGGGTGGGCAAGAGACCCAGTACTTC. Complete variable domain (other parts from reference TRBV7-9 and TRBJ2-5): DTGVSQNPRHKITKRGQNVTFRCDPISEHNRLYWYRQTLGQGPEFLTYFQNEAQLEKSRLLSDRFSAERPKGSFSTLEIQRTEQGDSAMYLCASSLRQGGQETQYFGPGTRLLVL.

This chain joins TRBV4-2 and TRBJ1-5; D is possibly TRBD1 (5 bases). CDR1 and CDR2 from the germline V gene are LGHNA and YNFKEQ. V was pared by 0 bases and J by 3 bases, with 18 bases between. The CDR3 runs to 18 residues. CDR3: CASSQEGVGGRDNQPQHF. CDR3 bases: TGTGCCAGCAGCCAAGAAGGGGTGGGAGGGCGCGACAATCAGCCCCAGCATTTT.

The chain employs TRBV7-2 and TRBJ1-1; TRBD1 matches 7 bases. Germline trimming cut 5 bases from V and 6 bases from J; bases unmatched to any gene: 3. Germline V gene data show CDR1 as SGHTA and CDR2 as FQGNSA. There are 12 residues in the CDR3. CDR3 loop: CASSLGTAEAFF. CDR3 in DNA: TGTGCCAGCAGCCTGGGGACAGCTGAAGCTTTCTTT.

A note on this clone: Germline is not matched at one junction end, which may reflect a read error. This sample includes further DNA sequences coding for the same CDR3. V is TRBV6-6 and J is TRBJ1-6, with D possibly being TRBD1 (6 bases). The CDR3 has 16 residues. From germline, CDR1 is MNHNY and CDR2 SVGAGI (reference sequence). CDR3 protein: CASRDSTGFYNSPLHF. For the CDR3, the DNA is TGTGCCAGCAGGGATTCGACAGGTTTCTATAATTCCCCCCTCCACTTT.

The V and J genes are TRBV7-6 and TRBJ2-7, with 9 bases matching TRBD1. Germline-derived CDR1 and CDR2 are SGHVS and FNYEAQ. The CDR3 sequence is 17 residues long. V was pared by 5 bases and J by 7 bases, with 18 bases of the junction left unmatched. Here the CDR3 DNA reads TGTGCCAGCAGCGATTTCCGGGACAGGGCGTCGAAGAAAGAGCAGTACTTC. It encodes CASSDFRDRASKKEQYF.

The chain links TRBV5-1 to TRBJ2-5; 7 bases fit TRBD1. This CDR3 is 14 amino acids long. Germline V gene lookup returns CDR1 SGHRS and CDR2 YFSETQ. With 4 bases clipped from V and 1 base from J, the junction kept 4 bases outside the gene matches. In DNA, the CDR3 is TGCGCCAGCAGCACCGGACAGGTCCAAGAGACCCAGTACTTC. It codes for CASSTGQVQETQYF. The variable domain in full, with the rest retrieved from reference TRBV5-1 and TRBJ2-5, is KAGVTQTPRYLIKTRGQQVTLSCSPISGHRSVSWYQQTPGQGLQFLFEYFSETQRNKGNFPGRFSGRQFSNSRSEMNVSTLELGDSALYLCASSTGQVQETQYFGPGTRLLVL.

This chain connects TRBV9 to TRBJ2-6; 9 bases are shared with TRBD1. CDR3 size: 16 residues. The V and J ends lost 6 bases and 10 bases, in that order; junction bases with no gene match: 14. Germline CDR1 is SGDLS and CDR2 is YYNGEE. The CDR3 here is CASTTNGGTGPNVLTF. Here the CDR3 DNA reads TGTGCCAGCACTACTAACGGAGGGACAGGGCCTAACGTCCTGACTTTC. The entire variable domain, with the rest obtained from reference TRBV9 and TRBJ2-6, is as follows: DSGVTQTPKHLITATGQRVTLRCSPRSGDLSVYWYQQSLDQGLQFLIQYYNGEERAKGNILERFSAQQFPDLHSELNLSSLELGDSALYFCASTTNGGTGPNVLTFGAGSRLTVL.

This sequence joins TRBV19 and TRBJ2-7; 9 bases match TRBD1. In germline, CDR1 is LNHDA, CDR2 SQIVND (reference sequence). The CDR3 is made up of 16 amino acids. V lost 5 bases, J lost 6 bases, and 14 bases stayed unmatched. The CDR3: CASSDRDRAFISEQYF. The CDR3 DNA reads as TGTGCCAGTAGTGACCGGGACAGGGCGTTTATCAGCGAGCAGTACTTC.

The chain uses TRBV6-6 and TRBJ1-5; TRBD1 might be the D (5 bases). Trimming left V 2 bases short and J 3 bases short, with 14 bases between. CDR1 and CDR2 (germline): MNHNY, SVGAGI (reference sequence). This CDR3 comprises 16 residues. The CDR3 is CASSYPTRGLNQPQHF. CDR3 DNA sequence: TGTGCCAGCAGTTACCCGACCCGGGGACTCAATCAGCCCCAGCATTTT.

V and J are TRBV6-5 and TRBJ2-7, with D possibly being TRBD1 (6 bases). CDR3 size: 16 residues. V gave up 4 bases and J gave up 0 bases, with 16 bases separating them. Germline CDR1 MNHEY, CDR2 SVGAGI. CDR3 sequence: CASSLTFTQGSYEQYF. The CDR3 nucleotides are TGTGCCAGCAGTTTAACCTTTACACAGGGCTCCTACGAGCAGTACTTC.

This clone showed up just once. This chain links TRBV18 with TRBJ2-7; 11 bases align to TRBD1. V lost 5 bases to trimming and J lost 7 bases; unmatched junction nucleotides: 10. The V gene's germline CDR1 is KGHSH and CDR2 LQKENI. The CDR3 spans 15 residues. The CDR3 loop reads CASSTGTGGIGEQYF. As DNA, the CDR3 is TGTGCCAGCTCAACCGGGACAGGGGGGATCGGAGAGCAGTACTTC.

The rearrangement uses TRBV5-6 and TRBJ1-2; unclear D gene. This CDR3 is 12 amino acids long. Trimming removed 0 bases from V and 8 bases from J, with 8 bases in between. Germline V gene data show CDR1 as SGHDT and CDR2 as YYEEEE. The DNA of the CDR3 is TGTGCCAGCAGCTTGGTTTTGGGCGGCTACACCTTC. This encodes CASSLVLGGYTF.

The rearrangement links TRBV9 to TRBJ1-4; 10 bases match TRBD1. V shed 3 bases and J 7 bases; nucleotides not matched to a gene: 9. CDR3 length: 16 amino acids. Germline V gene lookup returns CDR1 SGDLS and CDR2 YYNGEE. The CDR3 reads CASSALTTGGFEKLFF. The CDR3 DNA reads as TGTGCCAGCAGCGCCTTAACGACAGGGGGCTTTGAAAAACTGTTTTTT.

This chain joins TRBV29-1 and TRBJ1-1, with TRBD1 as a possible D gene (5 bases). V gave up 2 bases and J gave up 5 bases, with 12 bases separating them. Germline assignment: CDR1 SQVTM and CDR2 ANQGSEA. The CDR3 has 13 amino acids. CDR3 sequence reads: CSVEQGDGTEAFF. CDR3 sequence (DNA): TGCAGCGTTGAACAGGGTGACGGGACTGAAGCTTTCTTT.

The chain couples TRBV9 to TRBJ2-1; 8 bases fit TRBD2. Trimming cost V 3 bases and J 7 bases; bases outside gene matches: 6. This CDR3 has 14 residues. Germline V lookup: CDR1 SGDLS, CDR2 YYNGEE. In DNA form, the CDR3 reads TGTGCCAGCAGCGGGCGGGGGGCCGGGAATGAGCAGTTCTTC. Its protein product is CASSGRGAGNEQFF.

The chain combines TRBV6-7 with TRBJ2-7, with 12 bases matching TRBD2. TRBV6-7 falls under the ORF class, with uncertain function. The CDR3 contains 16 residues. Trimming took 0 bases from V and 2 from J; bases not matched to a gene: 2. In nucleotides, the CDR3 is TGTGCCAGCAGTTACTCCCTAGCGGGGGGGGCCTACGAGCAGTACTTC. It specifies CASSYSLAGGAYEQYF.

This clone is a singleton in its sample. The chain recombines TRBV2 with TRBJ1-5; 12 nucleotides line up with TRBD1. The J segment lost 7 bases and the V segment lost 5 bases, leaving 9 bases of the junction unmatched. Germline CDR1 SNHLY, CDR2 FYNNEI. The CDR3 runs to 16 residues. The CDR3 DNA reads TGTGCCAGCAGTAGTCTGGGACAGGGGGCGACCCAGCCCCAGCATTTT. This encodes CASSSLGQGATQPQHF.

This clone was picked up one time. J is TRBJ2-5 and V is TRBV13; 8 bases fit TRBD2. This CDR3 comprises 12 residues. The ends lost 5 bases at V and 5 bases at J; junction bases unmatched: 1. CDR1 PRHDT and CDR2 FYEKMQ come from the germline V gene (reference sequence). For the CDR3, the DNA is TGTGCCAGCAGCCGGGAGGGGGAGACCCAGTACTTC. Its translation is CASSREGETQYF.

This clone was counted a single time. V usage is TRBV7-2 and J usage is TRBJ2-5; 9 positions match TRBD2. V lost 6 bases and J lost 5; bases outside the gene matches: 7. Germline V CDR1 and CDR2: SGHTA, FQGNSA. The CDR3 has 14 amino acids. CDR3 DNA sequence: TGTGCCAGCAGGGGGCGGGGGGGAGCGGAGACCCAGTACTTC. It encodes CASRGRGGAETQYF.

This chain links TRBV2 with TRBJ2-5; D may be TRBD1 (6 bases). The end of the DNA aligns better with TRBJ2-7, so the J call may be wrong. This CDR3 spans 16 amino acids. Germline-derived CDR1 and CDR2 are SNHLY and FYNNEI. The CDR3 reads CASRPTTGTPSYEQYF. The CDR3 coding sequence is TGTGCCAGCAGGCCCACTACCGGGACACCCTCCTACGAGCAGTACTTC.

This clone was seen just once. The rearrangement uses TRBV18 and TRBJ2-7; D remains unclear. Trimming took 3 bases from V and 0 from J, leaving 9 bases between them. CDR3 size: 14 residues. Germline assignment: CDR1 KGHSH and CDR2 LQKENI. Written as DNA, the CDR3 is TGTGCCAGCTCACCCTCGCACGGCTCCTACGAGCAGTACTTC. Encoded protein: CASSPSHGSYEQYF. Variable domain in full (rest from reference TRBV18 and TRBJ2-7): NAGVMQNPRHLVRRRGQEARLRCSPMKGHSHVYWYRQLPEEGLKFMVYLQKENIIDESGMPKERFSAEFPKEGPSILRIQQVVRGDSAAYFCASSPSHGSYEQYFGPGTRLTVT.

The chain employs TRBV2 and TRBJ2-3; 7 positions agree with TRBD1. CDR1 is SNHLY, CDR2 FYNNEI, per germline. V lost 6 bases to trimming and J lost 4 bases; unmatched junction nucleotides: 10. The length of the CDR3 is 15 residues. CDR3 nucleotide sequence: TGTGCCAGCAGGGAGACAGGGCCTCTCTCAGATACGCAGTATTTT. This codes for CASRETGPLSDTQYF.

The table lists this clone with a count of one. CDR3 bases: TGTTCCATAGGAAAGGGGGCTTCCTCCTACAATGAGCAGTTCTTC. Amino acids: CSIGKGASSYNEQFF. This sequence joins TRBV7-9 and TRBJ2-1; 7 bases match TRBD1. The germline CDR1 and CDR2 sequences are SEHNR and FQNEAQ (reference sequence). The length of the CDR3 is 15 residues.

The gene calls are TRBV2 and TRBJ1-5; 7 nucleotides line up with TRBD1. V was clipped by 6 bases and J by 3 bases; unmatched bases: 17. Germline CDR1 SNHLY, CDR2 FYNNEI. The CDR3 runs 18 residues. CDR3 protein: CASSSTLDRVVVNQPQHF. The CDR3 DNA reads as TGTGCCAGCAGCTCAACCCTAGACAGGGTCGTAGTCAATCAGCCCCAGCATTTT.

The genes are TRBV6-5 and TRBJ1-1, with D possibly matching TRBD1 (6 bases). This CDR3 is 13 amino acids long. Germline V gives CDR1 MNHEY, CDR2 SVGAGI. V dropped 7 bases and J dropped 6 bases, with 15 bases sitting between them. The CDR3 DNA sequence: TGTGCCAGCACCCCGACAGGTGGCCCTGAAGCTTTCTTT. Translating it yields CASTPTGGPEAFF.

The genes are TRBV27 and TRBJ1-1, with D tentatively TRBD1 (5 bases). The V end was cut by 4 bases, the J end by 1 base, with 16 bases between. Per the germline V gene, CDR1 is MNHEY and CDR2 is SMNVEV (reference sequence). The CDR3 is 16 amino acids. For the CDR3, the DNA is TGTGCCAGCAGTTCTCCGCCGGCAGGGCGGAACACTGAAGCTTTCTTT. This sequence encodes CASSSPPAGRNTEAFF.

The gene calls are TRBV30 and TRBJ2-3; TRBD2 agrees at 8 bases. The CDR3 covers 12 residues. The trim removed 3 bases at V and 5 bases at J, leaving 1 base unmatched. In germline, CDR1 is GTSNPN, CDR2 SVGIG (reference sequence). The CDR3 sequence is CAWRRGGDTQYF. DNA of the CDR3: TGTGCCTGGAGACGGGGGGGAGATACGCAGTATTTT.

The gene calls are TRBV29-1 and TRBJ2-3; 9 nucleotides match TRBD1. The CDR3 has 14 residues. Looked up from germline, CDR1 is SQVTM and CDR2 is ANQGSEA. The J segment lost 7 bases and the V segment lost 3 bases, leaving 8 bases of the junction unmatched. The CDR3 DNA reads as TGCAGCGTTGAGGACGGGACAGGGTTAAATACGCAGTATTTT. The encoded protein is CSVEDGTGLNTQYF.

The genes are TRBV4-1 and TRBJ2-7; 10 bases are a match to TRBD1. Per germline, CDR1 MGHRA and CDR2 YSYEKL. The CDR3 is 14 residues long. The junction had 8 bases not matched to a gene; V was cut back by 10 bases and J by 2 bases. CDR3 nucleotide sequence: TGCGCCATTCCCGGACAGGGGGGAACCTACGAGCAGTACTTC. As protein: CAIPGQGGTYEQYF.

DNA of the CDR3: TGTGCCAGCAGCCCTAGCCGGACAGGGGATGGCTACACCTTC. This sequence encodes CASSPSRTGDGYTF. The chain couples TRBV7-9 to TRBJ1-2; 9 positions agree with TRBD1. Losses at the gene ends were 5 bases for V and 6 bases for J; bases not matched to a gene: 7. CDR3 length equals 14 residues. Germline values: CDR1 SEHNR, CDR2 FQNEAQ (reference sequence).